This T cell receptor beta chain was observed in a study of blood T cells in healthy people across ages. Germline lookup yields CDR1 KGHDR and CDR2 SFDVKD. V was pared by 0 bases and J by 0 bases, with 14 bases between. This CDR3 has 18 amino acids. This clonotype was detected a few times. A second PCR, run for roughly 7 to 12 cycles, used a sample-barcoded 5' primer plus a J-beta primer mix. TCRdb processed the 5' RACE reads anew with MiXCR; each CDR3 protein has one entry. The sample lists roughly 700,000 distinct CDR3 sequences; just under 25% were seen once. These data were also reused for a study on T cells of mothers and their children. This second report adds: Roughly 2.8 million TCR beta reads per child versus over 10 million per mother.

The clonotype was recovered from a boy aged 5 to 17 in good health. This sequence joins TRBV24-1 and TRBJ2-4; unclear D gene. The sample comprised blood. The CDR3 loop is CATSDLLYHKLAKNIQYF. Here the CDR3 DNA reads TGTGCCACCAGTGATTTGTTGTACCACAAACTAGCCAAAAACATTCAGTACTTC.